Shown below are 17 T cell receptor beta chains from a single sample sequenced in a study of T cells in Graves' hyperthyroidism and ophthalmopathy. Researchers took RNA transcripts and amplified the TCR beta CDR3 regions from them. An initial round of RT-PCR targeting the TCR CDR3 relied on the HTBI primer set. TCRdb processed the multiplex PCR reads anew with MiXCR; each CDR3 protein has one entry. Of almost 500,000 distinct CDR3 sequences listed, 20% to 25% are singletons. Input material: blood. The source is an older woman with Graves' ophthalmopathy.

This clonotype occurred a few times. The chain combines TRBV6-1 with TRBJ1-2, with D perhaps TRBD1 (6 bases). This CDR3 spans 14 amino acids. With 8 bases removed from V and 4 bases from J, the gap between germline ends came to 17 bases. CDR1 is MNHNS, CDR2 SASEGT, per germline. The CDR3 loop is CASVFLRGSYGYTF. The CDR3 nucleotides read TGTGCCAGCGTTTTCCTCAGGGGCTCCTATGGCTACACCTTC.

The rearrangement links TRBV30 to TRBJ2-7; unclear D gene. V lost 1 base and J lost 1, with 5 bases in between. CDR1 is GTSNPN, CDR2 SVGIG, per germline (reference sequence). This CDR3 is built from 12 residues. The CDR3 loop reads CAWSGVSYEQYF. CDR3 bases: TGTGCCTGGAGTGGGGTATCCTACGAGCAGTACTTC.

This clonotype was seen many times. The chain combines TRBV2 with TRBJ1-5; 10 positions agree with TRBD1. V gave up 2 bases and J gave up 6 bases; unmatched junction bases: 4. The V gene's germline CDR1 is SNHLY and CDR2 FYNNEI. The CDR3 covers 15 residues. DNA for the CDR3: TGTGCCAGCAGTGAAACGACAGGGGGCTTTCAGCCCCAGCATTTT. Amino acid sequence: CASSETTGGFQPQHF.

The J gene is TRBJ1-2, the V gene TRBV10-3; the match to TRBD1 covers 10 bases. This CDR3 is 13 amino acids long. Germline-derived CDR1 and CDR2 are ENHRY and SYGVKD. V lost 7 bases and J lost 7; bases outside the gene matches: 6. The CDR3 region has the DNA TGTGCCATCATCGGACAGGGGGGAACTGGCTACACCTTC. It translates to CAIIGQGGTGYTF.

This clonotype was observed many times. This chain links TRBV20-1 with TRBJ2-7, with D tentatively TRBD1 (7 bases). Trimming removed 7 bases from V and 5 bases from J, with 18 bases in between. Germline CDR1 is DFQATT and CDR2 is SNEGSKA (reference sequence). This CDR3 contains 13 residues. The CDR3 nucleotides read TGCAGTGTGTCGGCAGGGGGGATGAACGAGCAGTACTTC. As protein: CSVSAGGMNEQYF.

This clonotype appeared a few times. V gene TRBV20-1 combines with J gene TRBJ2-5; D is uncertain. The CDR3 spans 10 residues. Looked up from germline, CDR1 is DFQATT and CDR2 is SNEGSKA (reference sequence). The ends were cut back, 3 bases at V and 8 bases at J, with 7 bases in the middle. The CDR3 region has the DNA TGCAGTGCTAGCGTGGCTACCCAGTACTTC. The encoded protein is CSASVATQYF.

This clonotype was seen many times. This rearrangement joins TRBV30 to TRBJ1-1; D is unclear. This CDR3 has 13 amino acids. Germline CDR1 and CDR2: GTSNPN and SVGIG (reference sequence). Trimming removed 4 bases at V and 6 bases at J, with 15 bases between. The CDR3 region has the DNA TGTGCCTGGAAGTGGGGAGTGGGCGCTGAAGCTTTCTTT. It codes for CAWKWGVGAEAFF.

This sequence joins TRBV20-1 and TRBJ2-5; TRBD1 agrees at 7 bases. V lost 5 bases, J lost 5 bases, and 8 bases stayed unmatched. Germline V gene data show CDR1 as DFQATT and CDR2 as SNEGSKA (reference sequence). The CDR3 consists of 13 residues. This CDR3 is CSAYTGAGETQYF. The CDR3 nucleotides read TGCAGTGCTTATACAGGGGCCGGGGAGACCCAGTACTTC.

Here the CDR3 reads CASREREHTQYF. As DNA, the CDR3 is TGTGCCAGCAGGGAGCGGGAACATACGCAGTATTTT. The chain is built from TRBV12-3 or TRBV12-4 and TRBJ2-3; TRBD2 matches at 7 bases. J gave up 7 bases and V 6 bases, and 4 bases lay outside the gene matches. This CDR3 has 12 amino acids.

This CDR3 is CASSQVIRDYSGNTIYF. The CDR3 region has the DNA TGTGCCAGCAGCCAAGTTATTAGGGATTACTCTGGAAACACCATATATTTT. This chain uses TRBV3-1 with TRBJ1-3; D uncertain. The V and J ends lost 1 base and 0 bases respectively, with 13 bases between them. The germline V gene has CDR1 LGHDT and CDR2 YNNKEL (reference sequence). This CDR3 contains 17 residues. Full variable domain (outside the CDR3, taken from reference TRBV3-1 and TRBJ1-3): DTAVSQTPKYLVTQMGNDKSIKCEQNLGHDTMYWYKQDSKKFLKIMFSYNNKELIINETVPNRFSPKSPDKAHLNLHINSLELGDSAVYFCASSQVIRDYSGNTIYFGEGSWLTVV.

V usage is TRBV7-9 and J usage is TRBJ1-1; D possibly corresponds to TRBD1 (5 bases). CDR1 is SEHNR, CDR2 FQNEAQ, per germline (reference sequence). The CDR3 is made up of 14 amino acids. V lost 1 base and J lost 1, with 7 bases in between. The DNA of the CDR3 is TGTGCCAGCAGCTTAGGAGGGGAGAACACTGAAGCTTTCTTT. Protein sequence: CASSLGGENTEAFF.

Comments on this clonotype: A much larger clone differs from this one at a single base, so this may be a read error. The chain employs TRBV28 and TRBJ2-7; 8 nucleotides agree with TRBD2. V lost 7 bases to trimming and J lost 3 bases; unmatched junction nucleotides: 8. Germline CDR1 reads MDHEN; CDR2 reads SYDVKM. This CDR3 is 14 amino acids long. CDR3: CASTEAGVNYEQYF. The CDR3 DNA is TGTGCCAGCACAGAAGCGGGAGTGAACTACGAGCAGTACTTC.

This clonotype was picked up many times. The chain combines TRBV12-3 or TRBV12-4 with TRBJ2-1; 14 nucleotides agree with TRBD2. The CDR3 runs 17 residues. V lost 5 bases to trimming and J lost 8 bases; unmatched junction nucleotides: 11. CDR3 loop: CASSPPSSGLAGDEQFF. CDR3 nucleotides: TGTGCCAGCAGTCCCCCCTCTTCGGGACTAGCGGGAGATGAGCAGTTCTTC.

The V and J genes are TRBV18 and TRBJ2-7, with D perhaps matching TRBD2 (6 bases). Trimming pared 2 bases from V and 5 bases from J, leaving 10 bases between. Looked up from germline, CDR1 is KGHSH and CDR2 is LQKENI. This CDR3 spans 13 amino acids. CDR3 loop: CASSPYGGHEQYF. CDR3 sequence (DNA): TGTGCCAGCTCACCATATGGAGGGCACGAGCAGTACTTC.

This clonotype was seen a handful of times. The chain uses TRBV28 and TRBJ2-1; D remains unclear. CDR3 length: 15 residues. The V end was cut by 8 bases, the J end by 0 bases, with 14 bases between. Germline V lookup: CDR1 MDHEN, CDR2 SYDVKM. The CDR3: CASAVSPSSYNEQFF. In DNA form, the CDR3 reads TGTGCCAGCGCGGTTAGCCCAAGCTCCTACAATGAGCAGTTCTTC.

The sample holds a few counts of this clonotype. The chain carries TRBV11-2 and TRBJ1-4; D gene unclear. Germline CDR1 and CDR2: SGHAT and FQNNGV. This CDR3 comprises 14 residues. Trimming took off 5 bases at V and 3 bases at J, with 10 bases between the two ends. The CDR3 sequence is CASSLGKANEKLFF. The CDR3 region has the DNA TGTGCCAGCAGCCTCGGGAAGGCTAATGAAAAACTGTTTTTT.

This clonotype came up many times. This chain uses TRBV5-1 with TRBJ2-3; TRBD1 is a possible D gene (6 bases). V lost 4 bases and J 5 bases, leaving 14 bases between the germline ends. Germline V gives CDR1 SGHRS, CDR2 YFSETQ. This CDR3 spans 14 amino acids. CDR3 coding DNA: TGCGCCAGCAGCCCCGGGACAACAGGAGATACGCAGTATTTT. Its protein is CASSPGTTGDTQYF.